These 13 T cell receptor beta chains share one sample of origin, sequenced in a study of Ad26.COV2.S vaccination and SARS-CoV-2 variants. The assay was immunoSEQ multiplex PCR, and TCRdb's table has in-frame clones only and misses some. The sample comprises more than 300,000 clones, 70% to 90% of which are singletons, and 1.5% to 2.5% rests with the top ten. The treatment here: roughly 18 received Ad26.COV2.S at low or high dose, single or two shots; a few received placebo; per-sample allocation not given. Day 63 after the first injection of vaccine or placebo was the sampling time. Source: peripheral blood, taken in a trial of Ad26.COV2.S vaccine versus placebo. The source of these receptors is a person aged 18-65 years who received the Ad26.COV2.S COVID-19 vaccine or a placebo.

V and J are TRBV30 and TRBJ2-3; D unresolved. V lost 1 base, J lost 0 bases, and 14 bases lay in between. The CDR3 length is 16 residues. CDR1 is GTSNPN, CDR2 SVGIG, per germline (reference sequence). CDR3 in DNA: TGTGCCTGGAGTGGACGCCGGCTTTCTAGCACAGATACGCAGTATTTT. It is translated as CAWSGRRLSSTDTQYF.

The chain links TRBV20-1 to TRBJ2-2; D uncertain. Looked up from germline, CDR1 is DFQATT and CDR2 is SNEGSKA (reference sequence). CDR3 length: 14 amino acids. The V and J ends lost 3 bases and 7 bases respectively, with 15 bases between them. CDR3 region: CSASFTDWNGELFF. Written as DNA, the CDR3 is TGCAGTGCTAGTTTTACCGACTGGAACGGGGAGCTGTTTTTT.

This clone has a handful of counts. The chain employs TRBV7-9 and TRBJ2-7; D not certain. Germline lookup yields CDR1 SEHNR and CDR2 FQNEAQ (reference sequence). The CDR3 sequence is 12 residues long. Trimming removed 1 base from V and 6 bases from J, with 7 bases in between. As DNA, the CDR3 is TGTGCCAGCAGCTTAGTTGCAGCCGAGCAGTACTTC. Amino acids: CASSLVAAEQYF. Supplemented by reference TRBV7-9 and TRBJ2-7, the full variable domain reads DTGVSQNPRHKITKRGQNVTFRCDPISEHNRLYWYRQTLGQGPEFLTYFQNEAQLEKSRLLSDRFSAERPKGSFSTLEIQRTEQGDSAMYLCASSLVAAEQYFGPGTRLTVT.

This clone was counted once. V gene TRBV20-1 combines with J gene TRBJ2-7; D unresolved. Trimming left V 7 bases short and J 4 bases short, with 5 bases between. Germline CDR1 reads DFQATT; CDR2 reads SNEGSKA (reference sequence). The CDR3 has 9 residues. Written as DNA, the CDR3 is TGCAGTGTAGGGTACGAGCAGTACTTC. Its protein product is CSVGYEQYF.

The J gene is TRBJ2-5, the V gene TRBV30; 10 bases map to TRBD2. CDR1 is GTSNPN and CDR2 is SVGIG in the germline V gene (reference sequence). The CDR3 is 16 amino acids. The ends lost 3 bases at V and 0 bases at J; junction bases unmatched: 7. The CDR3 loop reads CAWRGVLAGYQETQYF. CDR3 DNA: TGTGCCTGGAGGGGGGTACTAGCGGGGTACCAAGAGACCCAGTACTTC. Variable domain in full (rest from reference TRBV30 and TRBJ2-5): SQTIHQWPATLVQPVGSPLSLECTVEGTSNPNLYWYRQAAGRGLQLLFYSVGIGQISSEVPQNLSASRPQDRQFILSSKKLLLSDSGFYLCAWRGVLAGYQETQYFGPGTRLLVL.

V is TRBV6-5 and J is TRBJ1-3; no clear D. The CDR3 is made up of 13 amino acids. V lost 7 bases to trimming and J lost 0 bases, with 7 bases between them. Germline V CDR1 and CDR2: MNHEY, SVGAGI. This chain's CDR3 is CASTVSSGNTIYF. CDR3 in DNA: TGTGCCAGCACAGTCAGCTCTGGAAACACCATATATTTT.

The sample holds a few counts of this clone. This chain's CDR3 is CASTILAGGLGTQYF. Written as DNA, the CDR3 is TGTGCCAGTACCATACTAGCGGGGGGGCTTGGTACGCAGTATTTT. The chain recombines TRBV5-8 with TRBJ2-3, with TRBD2 matching 13 bases. V was clipped by 8 bases and J by 8 bases; unmatched bases: 11. Germline V gene data show CDR1 as SGHTS and CDR2 as YDEGEE. The CDR3 is 15 amino acids.

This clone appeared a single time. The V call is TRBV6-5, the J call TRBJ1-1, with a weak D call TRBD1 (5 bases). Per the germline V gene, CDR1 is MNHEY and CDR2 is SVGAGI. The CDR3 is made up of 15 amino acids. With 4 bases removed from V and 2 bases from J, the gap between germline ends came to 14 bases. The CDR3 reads CASSFHQGSNTEAFF. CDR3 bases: TGTGCCAGCAGTTTCCACCAGGGTTCCAACACTGAAGCTTTCTTT.

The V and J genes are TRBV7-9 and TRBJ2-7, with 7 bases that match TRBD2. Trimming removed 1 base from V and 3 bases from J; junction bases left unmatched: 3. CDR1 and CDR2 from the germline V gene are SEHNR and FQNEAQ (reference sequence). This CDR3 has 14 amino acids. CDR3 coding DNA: TGTGCCAGCAGCTTAGGGGGCGGGGGCTACGAGCAGTACTTC. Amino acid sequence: CASSLGGGGYEQYF. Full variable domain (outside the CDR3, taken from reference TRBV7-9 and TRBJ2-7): DTGVSQNPRHKITKRGQNVTFRCDPISEHNRLYWYRQTLGQGPEFLTYFQNEAQLEKSRLLSDRFSAERPKGSFSTLEIQRTEQGDSAMYLCASSLGGGGYEQYFGPGTRLTVT.

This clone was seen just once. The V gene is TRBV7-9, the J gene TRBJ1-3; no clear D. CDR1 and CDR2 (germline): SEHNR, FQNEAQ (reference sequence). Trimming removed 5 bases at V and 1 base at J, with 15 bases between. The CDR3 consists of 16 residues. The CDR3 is CASSPRERLSGNTIYF. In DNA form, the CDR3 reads TGTGCCAGCAGCCCACGGGAGAGGTTGTCTGGAAACACCATATATTTT. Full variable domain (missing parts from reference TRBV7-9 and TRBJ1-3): DTGVSQNPRHKITKRGQNVTFRCDPISEHNRLYWYRQTLGQGPEFLTYFQNEAQLEKSRLLSDRFSAERPKGSFSTLEIQRTEQGDSAMYLCASSPRERLSGNTIYFGEGSWLTVV.

CDR3 bases: TGTGCCAGCAGCCCGGGAGGGGGCCGGGAAAAACTGTTTTTT. Translation: CASSPGGGREKLFF. This chain connects TRBV5-4 to TRBJ1-4, with TRBD1 matching 7 bases. The CDR3 is 14 residues long. V trimming: 4 bases; J trimming: 8 bases; junction bases outside the gene matches: 8. CDR1 is SGHNT and CDR2 is YYREEE in the germline V gene (reference sequence).

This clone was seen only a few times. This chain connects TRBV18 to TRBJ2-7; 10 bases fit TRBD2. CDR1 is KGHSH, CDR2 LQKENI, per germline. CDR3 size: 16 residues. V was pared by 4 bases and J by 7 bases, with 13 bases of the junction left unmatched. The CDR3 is CASSLELPGLASEQYF. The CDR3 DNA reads TGTGCCAGCTCACTAGAACTCCCGGGACTAGCGAGTGAGCAGTACTTC.

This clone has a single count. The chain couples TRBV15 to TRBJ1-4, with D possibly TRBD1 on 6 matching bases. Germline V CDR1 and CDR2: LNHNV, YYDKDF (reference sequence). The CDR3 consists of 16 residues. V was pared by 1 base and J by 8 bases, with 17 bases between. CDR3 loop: CATSRAWGAAGEKLFF. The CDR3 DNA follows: TGTGCCACCAGCAGAGCCTGGGGGGCCGCGGGCGAAAAACTGTTTTTT.